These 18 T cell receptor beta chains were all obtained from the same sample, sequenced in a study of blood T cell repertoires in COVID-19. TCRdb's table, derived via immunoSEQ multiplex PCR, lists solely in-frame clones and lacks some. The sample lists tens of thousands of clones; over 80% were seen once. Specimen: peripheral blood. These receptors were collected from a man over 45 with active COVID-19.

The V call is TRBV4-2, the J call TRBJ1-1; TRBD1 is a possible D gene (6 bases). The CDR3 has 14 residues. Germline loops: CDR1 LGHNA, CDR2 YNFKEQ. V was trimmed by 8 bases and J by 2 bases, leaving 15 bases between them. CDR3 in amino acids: CASSRGGTNTEAFF. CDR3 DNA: TGTGCCAGCTCAAGGGGGGGGACCAACACTGAAGCTTTCTTT.

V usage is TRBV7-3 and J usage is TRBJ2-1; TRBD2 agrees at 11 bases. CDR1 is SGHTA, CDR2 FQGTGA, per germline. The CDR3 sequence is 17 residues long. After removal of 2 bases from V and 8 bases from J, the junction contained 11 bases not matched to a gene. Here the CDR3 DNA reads TGTGCCAGCAGCTTACGGCTTCTAGCGGGGGGACAGGATGAGCAGTTCTTC. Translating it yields CASSLRLLAGGQDEQFF. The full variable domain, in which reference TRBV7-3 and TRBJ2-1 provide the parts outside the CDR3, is GAGVSQTPSNKVTEKGKYVELRCDPISGHTALYWYRQSLGQGPEFLIYFQGTGAADDSGLPNDRFFAVRPEGSVSTLKIQRTERGDSAVYLCASSLRLLAGGQDEQFFGPGTRLTVL.

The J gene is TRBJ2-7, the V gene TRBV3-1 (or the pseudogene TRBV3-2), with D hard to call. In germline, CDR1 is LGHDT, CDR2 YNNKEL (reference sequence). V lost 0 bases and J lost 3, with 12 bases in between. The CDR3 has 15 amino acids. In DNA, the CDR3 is TGTGCCAGCAGCCAAGACCTCGACCGACACTACGAGCAGTACTTC. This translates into CASSQDLDRHYEQYF.

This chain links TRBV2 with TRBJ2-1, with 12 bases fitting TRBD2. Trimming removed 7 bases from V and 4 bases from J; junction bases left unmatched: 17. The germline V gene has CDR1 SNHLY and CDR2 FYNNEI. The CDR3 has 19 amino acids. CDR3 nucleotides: TGTGCCAGCACCCTCTGGGCTAGCGGGGGGGCCAATGGTTACAATGAGCAGTTCTTC. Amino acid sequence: CASTLWASGGANGYNEQFF. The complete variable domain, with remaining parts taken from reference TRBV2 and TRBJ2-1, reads EPEVTQTPSHQVTQMGQEVILRCVPISNHLYFYWYRQILGQKVEFLVSFYNNEISEKSEIFDDQFSVERPDGSNFTLKIRSTKLEDSAMYFCASTLWASGGANGYNEQFFGPGTRLTVL.

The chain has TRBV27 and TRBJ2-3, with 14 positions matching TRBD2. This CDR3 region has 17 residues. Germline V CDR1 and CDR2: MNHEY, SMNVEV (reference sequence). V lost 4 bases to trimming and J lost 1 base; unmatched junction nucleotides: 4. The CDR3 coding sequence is TGTGCCAGCAGTTCGAGACTAGCGGGAGGGGGCACAGATACGCAGTATTTT. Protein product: CASSSRLAGGGTDTQYF.

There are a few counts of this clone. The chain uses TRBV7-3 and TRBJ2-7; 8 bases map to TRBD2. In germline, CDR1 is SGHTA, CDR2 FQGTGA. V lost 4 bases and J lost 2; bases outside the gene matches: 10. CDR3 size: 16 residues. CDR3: CASSSSGTRGAYEQYF. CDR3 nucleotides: TGTGCCAGCAGCTCCTCCGGGACTAGAGGTGCCTACGAGCAGTACTTC.

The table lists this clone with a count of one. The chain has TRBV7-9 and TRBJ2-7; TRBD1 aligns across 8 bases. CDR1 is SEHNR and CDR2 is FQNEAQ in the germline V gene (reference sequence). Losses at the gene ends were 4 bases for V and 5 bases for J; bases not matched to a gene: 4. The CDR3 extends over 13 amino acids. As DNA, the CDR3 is TGTGCCAGCAGCTCCGGGACAGGCAACGAGCAGTACTTC. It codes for CASSSGTGNEQYF.

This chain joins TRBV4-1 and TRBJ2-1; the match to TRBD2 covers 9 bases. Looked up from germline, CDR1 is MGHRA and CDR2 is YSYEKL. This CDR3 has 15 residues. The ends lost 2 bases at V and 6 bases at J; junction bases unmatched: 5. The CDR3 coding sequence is TGCGCCAGCAGCCAATCTAGCGGGGCCCTCAATGAGCAGTTCTTC. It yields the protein CASSQSSGALNEQFF.

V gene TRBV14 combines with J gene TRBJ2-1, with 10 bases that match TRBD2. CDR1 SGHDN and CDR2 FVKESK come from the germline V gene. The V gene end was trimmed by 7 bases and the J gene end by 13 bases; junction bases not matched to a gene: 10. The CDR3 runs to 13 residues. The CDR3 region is CASNGLAGAPQFF. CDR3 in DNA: TGTGCCAGCAATGGCCTAGCGGGGGCCCCACAGTTCTTC.

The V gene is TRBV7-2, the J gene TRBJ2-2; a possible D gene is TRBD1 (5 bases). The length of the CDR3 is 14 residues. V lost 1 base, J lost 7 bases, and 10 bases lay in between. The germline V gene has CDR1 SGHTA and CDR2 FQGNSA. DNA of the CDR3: TGTGCCAGCAGCTTAGATTCAGGGTTCGGGGAGCTGTTTTTT. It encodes CASSLDSGFGELFF.

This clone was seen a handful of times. The CDR3, as DNA: TGTGCCAGCAGTGAATCGAGCTCAGGCAGCTACTTAAATGAGCAGTTCTTC. Translated, it gives CASSESSSGSYLNEQFF. This rearrangement joins TRBV25-1 to TRBJ2-1; D not resolved. The CDR3 covers 17 residues. The V and J ends lost 1 base and 7 bases respectively, with 20 bases between them. CDR1 and CDR2 (germline): MGHDK, SYGVNS.

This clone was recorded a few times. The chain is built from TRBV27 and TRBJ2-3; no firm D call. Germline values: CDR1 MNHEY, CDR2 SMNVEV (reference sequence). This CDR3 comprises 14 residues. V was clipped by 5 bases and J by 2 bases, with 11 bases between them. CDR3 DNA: TGTGCCAGCAGTGACATCACCTTCACAGATACGCAGTATTTT. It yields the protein CASSDITFTDTQYF.

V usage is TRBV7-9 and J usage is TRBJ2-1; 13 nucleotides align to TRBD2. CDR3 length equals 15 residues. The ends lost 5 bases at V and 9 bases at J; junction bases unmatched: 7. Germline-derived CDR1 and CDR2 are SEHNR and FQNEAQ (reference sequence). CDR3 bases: TGTGCCAGCAGCGCAGTCACTAGCGGGAGGGCTGAGCAGTTCTTC. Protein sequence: CASSAVTSGRAEQFF. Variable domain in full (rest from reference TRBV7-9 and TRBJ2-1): DTGVSQNPRHKITKRGQNVTFRCDPISEHNRLYWYRQTLGQGPEFLTYFQNEAQLEKSRLLSDRFSAERPKGSFSTLEIQRTEQGDSAMYLCASSAVTSGRAEQFFGPGTRLTVL.

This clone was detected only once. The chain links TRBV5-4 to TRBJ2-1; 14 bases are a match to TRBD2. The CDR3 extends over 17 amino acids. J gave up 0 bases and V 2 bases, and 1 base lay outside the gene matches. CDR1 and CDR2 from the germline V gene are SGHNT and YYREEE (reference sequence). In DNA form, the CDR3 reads TGTGCCAGCAGCTTTGGACTAGCGGGAGGCTCCTACAATGAGCAGTTCTTC. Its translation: CASSFGLAGGSYNEQFF.

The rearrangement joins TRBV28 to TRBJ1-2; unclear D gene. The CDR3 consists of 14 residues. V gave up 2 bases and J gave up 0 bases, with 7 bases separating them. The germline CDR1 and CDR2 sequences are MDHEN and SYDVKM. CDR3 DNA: TGTGCCAGCAGTTTAGGCATTGCTAACTATGGCTACACCTTC. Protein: CASSLGIANYGYTF.

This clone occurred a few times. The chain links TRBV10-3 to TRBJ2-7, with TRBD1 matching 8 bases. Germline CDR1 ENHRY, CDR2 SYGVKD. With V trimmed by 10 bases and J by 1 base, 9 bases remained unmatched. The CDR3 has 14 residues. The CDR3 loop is CATRQGFISYEQYF. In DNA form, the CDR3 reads TGTGCCACCCGACAGGGGTTCATATCCTACGAGCAGTACTTC.

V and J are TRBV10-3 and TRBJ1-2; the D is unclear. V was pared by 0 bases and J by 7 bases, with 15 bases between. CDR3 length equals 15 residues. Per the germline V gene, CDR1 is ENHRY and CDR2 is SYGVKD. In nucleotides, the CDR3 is TGTGCCATCAGTGAGTCCAATAGAAGAGGGTTTGGCTACACCTTC. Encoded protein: CAISESNRRGFGYTF.

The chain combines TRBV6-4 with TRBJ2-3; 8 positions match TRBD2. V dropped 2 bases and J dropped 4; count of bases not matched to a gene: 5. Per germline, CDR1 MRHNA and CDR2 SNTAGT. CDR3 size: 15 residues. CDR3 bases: TGTGCCAGCAGTGACAAGGCGGGGGGCTCAGATACGCAGTATTTT. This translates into CASSDKAGGSDTQYF.